This entry lists 27 T cell receptor beta chains sequenced from one sample in a study of PD-L1 blockade in urothelial cancer. The sample's time point: pretreatment peripheral blood. Sequencing was performed with immunoSEQ multiplex PCR; in TCRdb, only in-frame clones are kept and a portion is missing. The table lists 90,000 or so clones, nearly 90% of them singletons, with under 2% in the top ten. This sample comprised PBMCs, obtained around atezolizumab (anti-PD-L1) treatment. The receptors come from a man aged 55 to 69 with urothelial cancer.

In this sample, this clone turned up a few times. The chain links TRBV6-6 to TRBJ2-1; 8 bases line up with TRBD2. The ends lost 4 bases at V and 5 bases at J; junction bases unmatched: 1. This CDR3 is 13 amino acids long. Germline V lookup: CDR1 MNHNY, CDR2 SVGAGI (reference sequence). As DNA, the CDR3 is TGTGCCAGCAGTTGGCGGGGGGACAATGAGCAGTTCTTC. Its translation: CASSWRGDNEQFF.

The V call is TRBV7-9, the J call TRBJ2-5; 7 nucleotides align to TRBD2. TRBJ2-7 explains the end of the DNA better; the J call may be wrong. The CDR3 sequence is 17 residues long. The germline V gene has CDR1 SEHNR and CDR2 FQNEAQ (reference sequence). The CDR3 DNA sequence: TGTGCCAGCAGCTCAGGACTAGGCCCGGGGAGGTCCTACGAGCAGTACTTC. Protein: CASSSGLGPGRSYEQYF.

The rearrangement links TRBV11-2 to TRBJ2-5, with TRBD2 matching 8 bases. There are 18 residues in the CDR3. V dropped 1 base and J dropped 6; count of bases not matched to a gene: 16. Per germline, CDR1 SGHAT and CDR2 FQNNGV. CDR3 nucleotides: TGTGCCAGCAGCTTAGCTGGGGCGGGGGGACCCGGGTTAAAGACCCAGTACTTC. This sequence encodes CASSLAGAGGPGLKTQYF.

CDR3 DNA sequence: TGTGCCAGCCGGGACAACCAAGAGACCCAGTACTTC. The encoded protein is CASRDNQETQYF. The rearrangement uses TRBV6-1 and TRBJ2-5; tentative D call: TRBD1 (6 bases). V was cut by 8 bases and J by 0 bases, with 7 bases left in between. Germline-derived CDR1 and CDR2 are MNHNS and SASEGT. The CDR3 contains 12 residues.

The chain joins TRBV7-2 to TRBJ2-5; 7 bases are a match to TRBD2. V was clipped by 4 bases and J by 1 base; unmatched bases: 6. The CDR3 is made up of 15 amino acids. Germline V gene data show CDR1 as SGHTA and CDR2 as FQGNSA. CDR3 region: CASSYQRGSQETQYF. CDR3 bases: TGTGCCAGCAGCTACCAGCGGGGAAGCCAAGAGACCCAGTACTTC.

The chain employs TRBV12-5 and TRBJ1-2, with 11 bases fitting TRBD1. With 5 bases clipped from V and 13 bases from J, the junction kept 9 bases outside the gene matches. CDR3 length: 13 amino acids. Germline V gene sequence: CDR1 LGHNT, CDR2 FRNRAP. The DNA of the CDR3 is TGTGCTAGTGGTGCGTCCGGGACAGGGGGTGCCACCTTC. It yields the protein CASGASGTGGATF.

This chain links TRBV14 with TRBJ2-1, with D possibly matching TRBD1 (6 bases). V shed 3 bases and J shed 9 bases, with 21 bases lying between them. Germline loops: CDR1 SGHDN, CDR2 FVKESK. This CDR3 comprises 16 residues. DNA for the CDR3: TGTGCCAGCAGCCATAGCCGGGACACCCCCAGGGGTGAGCAGTTCTTC. The encoded protein is CASSHSRDTPRGEQFF. Full variable domain (missing parts from reference TRBV14 and TRBJ2-1): EAGVTQFPSHSVIEKGQTVTLRCDPISGHDNLYWYRRVMGKEIKFLLHFVKESKQDESGMPNNRFLAERTGGTYSTLKVQPAELEDSGVYFCASSHSRDTPRGEQFFGPGTRLTVL.

The chain couples TRBV19 to TRBJ2-2; 10 positions match TRBD1. CDR1 LNHDA and CDR2 SQIVND come from the germline V gene (reference sequence). With V trimmed by 5 bases and J by 13 bases, 10 bases remained unmatched. The CDR3 contains 14 residues. The CDR3 DNA follows: TGTGCCAGTAGTGCAGAGACAGGGGGCGGTTCGCTGTTTTTT. It codes for CASSAETGGGSLFF.

The chain carries TRBV5-4 and TRBJ2-3, with 9 bases aligning to TRBD2. The CDR3 has 16 residues. Germline loops: CDR1 SGHNT, CDR2 YYREEE (reference sequence). The V gene end was trimmed by 1 base and the J gene end by 3 bases; junction bases not matched to a gene: 6. The CDR3 here is CASSLRLAGTTDTQYF. The CDR3 DNA reads as TGTGCCAGCAGCTTGCGGCTAGCGGGGACGACAGATACGCAGTATTTT.

This sequence joins TRBV5-5 and TRBJ1-1; D unclear. Germline V gene sequence: CDR1 SGHKS, CDR2 YYEKEE (reference sequence). The CDR3 loop spans 16 amino acids. With 0 bases removed from V and 2 bases from J, the gap between germline ends came to 14 bases. Here the CDR3 DNA reads TGTGCCAGCAGCTTGGATGCGGGGAGGTTCAACACTGAAGCTTTCTTT. This sequence encodes CASSLDAGRFNTEAFF.

The chain couples TRBV7-3 to TRBJ1-6; 10 bases line up with TRBD1. This CDR3 is 15 amino acids long. Trimming took 4 bases from V and 8 from J; bases not matched to a gene: 5. Per germline, CDR1 SGHTA and CDR2 FQGTGA. CDR3 protein: CASSSIGTGDSPLHF. CDR3 DNA sequence: TGTGCCAGCAGCTCAATCGGGACAGGGGATTCACCCCTCCACTTT. The full variable domain, in which reference TRBV7-3 and TRBJ1-6 provide the parts outside the CDR3, is GAGVSQTPSNKVTEKGKYVELRCDPISGHTALYWYRQSLGQGPEFLIYFQGTGAADDSGLPNDRFFAVRPEGSVSTLKIQRTERGDSAVYLCASSSIGTGDSPLHFGNGTRLTVT.

The chain combines TRBV7-9 with TRBJ2-3, with 7 positions matching TRBD1. After removal of 5 bases from V and 2 bases from J, the junction contained 10 bases not matched to a gene. The CDR3 is made up of 16 amino acids. Germline V gene lookup returns CDR1 SEHNR and CDR2 FQNEAQ (reference sequence). CDR3 loop: CASSRGDRGSTDTQYF. In nucleotides, the CDR3 is TGTGCCAGCAGCCGAGGGGACAGAGGGTCCACAGATACGCAGTATTTT. The full variable domain, in which reference TRBV7-9 and TRBJ2-3 provide the parts outside the CDR3, is DTGVSQNPRHKITKRGQNVTFRCDPISEHNRLYWYRQTLGQGPEFLTYFQNEAQLEKSRLLSDRFSAERPKGSFSTLEIQRTEQGDSAMYLCASSRGDRGSTDTQYFGPGTRLTVL.

J is TRBJ2-1 and V is TRBV12-1; TRBD2 reflects the table's D call only, with no check against the DNA. TRBV12-1 is noted as a pseudogene. The CDR3 totals 15 residues. CDR3 in amino acids: CASSPGTLMRDEQFF. CDR3 DNA: TGTGCCAGCAGCCCAGGGACTTTAATGAGGGATGAGCAGTTCTTC.

The gene calls are TRBV2 and TRBJ2-1, with 7 bases lining up with TRBD1. The CDR3 sequence is 14 residues long. The V segment lost 0 bases and the J segment 7 bases; nucleotides outside the gene matches: 3. Germline values: CDR1 SNHLY, CDR2 FYNNEI. DNA of the CDR3: TGTGCCAGCAGTGAAGCGGGGACAGCTAATGAGCAGTTCTTC. Its translation: CASSEAGTANEQFF.

The rearrangement links TRBV4-2 to TRBJ2-1; D not resolved. Trimming took off 0 bases at V and 0 bases at J, with 6 bases between the two ends. Germline assignment: CDR1 LGHNA and CDR2 YNFKEQ. The CDR3 runs to 15 residues. The CDR3: CASSQDGSSYNEQFF. CDR3 DNA: TGTGCCAGCAGCCAAGACGGTAGCTCCTACAATGAGCAGTTCTTC.

This chain connects TRBV4-3 to TRBJ2-2; possibly TRBD1 for D (5 bases). Looked up from germline, CDR1 is LGHNA and CDR2 is YSLEER. This CDR3 has 15 amino acids. Between the trimmed V and J ends, which lost 5 bases and 6 bases, there was a span of 16 bases. CDR3 amino acids: CASSRGRVWAGELFF. The CDR3 region has the DNA TGCGCCAGCAGCAGAGGCAGGGTTTGGGCCGGGGAGCTGTTTTTT.

The genes are TRBV27 and TRBJ2-1, with TRBD2 identical over 10 bases. The CDR3 has 16 amino acids. Germline lookup yields CDR1 MNHEY and CDR2 SMNVEV (reference sequence). Losses at the gene ends were 7 bases for V and 8 bases for J; bases not matched to a gene: 14. The CDR3 bases are TGTGCCAGCACAAGAACCGGGACTAGCGTAGGAGATGAGCAGTTCTTC. This codes for CASTRTGTSVGDEQFF.

The rearrangement links TRBV19 to TRBJ2-2; D is unresolved. Germline loops: CDR1 LNHDA, CDR2 SQIVND (reference sequence). The CDR3 sequence is 14 residues long. Between the trimmed V and J ends, which lost 5 bases and 1 base, there was a span of 8 bases. The CDR3 bases are TGTGCCAGTAGTTTAACGGGGAACACCGGGGAGCTGTTTTTT. This gives the protein CASSLTGNTGELFF.

The chain couples TRBV5-4 to TRBJ1-1; no clear D. CDR1 and CDR2 from the germline V gene are SGHNT and YYREEE (reference sequence). V lost 1 base and J 1 base, leaving 8 bases between the germline ends. There are 14 residues in the CDR3. CDR3 nucleotide sequence: TGTGCCAGCAGCTTGTTAGCGGCGAACACTGAAGCTTTCTTT. It encodes CASSLLAANTEAFF.

The V call is TRBV7-9, the J call TRBJ2-2; a possible D gene is TRBD1 (5 bases). This CDR3 is built from 13 residues. The germline V and J ends were trimmed by 5 bases and 1 base, with 5 bases remaining between them. Germline V gene lookup returns CDR1 SEHNR and CDR2 FQNEAQ (reference sequence). The CDR3 is CASSQGNTGELFF. CDR3 DNA sequence: TGTGCCAGCAGCCAGGGGAACACCGGGGAGCTGTTTTTT.

The chain has TRBV27 and TRBJ2-1; D might be TRBD1 (6 bases). CDR1 is MNHEY and CDR2 is SMNVEV in the germline V gene (reference sequence). Trimming pared 5 bases from V and 0 bases from J, leaving 14 bases between. CDR3 length: 16 amino acids. The CDR3 protein is CASSRNTGSSYNEQFF. The CDR3 coding sequence is TGTGCCAGCAGTCGAAATACAGGGTCCTCCTACAATGAGCAGTTCTTC.

The rearrangement joins TRBV7-6 to TRBJ1-5, with 9 bases that match TRBD1. CDR1 and CDR2 (germline): SGHVS, FNYEAQ. The CDR3 is made up of 15 amino acids. V lost 4 bases to trimming and J lost 2 bases; unmatched junction nucleotides: 3. This chain's CDR3 is CASSSWTGGNQPQHF. In DNA form, the CDR3 reads TGTGCCAGCAGCTCATGGACAGGGGGCAATCAGCCCCAGCATTTT.

The chain couples TRBV5-1 to TRBJ1-3, with TRBD1 matching over 8 bases. CDR1 SGHRS and CDR2 YFSETQ come from the germline V gene. Trimming at V came to 0 bases and at J to 0 bases, leaving 5 bases not matched to a gene. The CDR3 has 17 residues. This CDR3 reads CASSLGGQDRSGNTIYF. The DNA of the CDR3 is TGCGCCAGCAGCTTGGGGGGACAGGACCGCTCTGGAAACACCATATATTTT. Combining the CDR3 with reference TRBV5-1 and TRBJ1-3 gives the whole variable domain KAGVTQTPRYLIKTRGQQVTLSCSPISGHRSVSWYQQTPGQGLQFLFEYFSETQRNKGNFPGRFSGRQFSNSRSEMNVSTLELGDSALYLCASSLGGQDRSGNTIYFGEGSWLTVV.

This clone was counted between two and nine times. V gene TRBV18 combines with J gene TRBJ1-1; D is undetermined. This CDR3 spans 14 amino acids. The V end was cut by 0 bases, the J end by 4 bases, with 9 bases between. CDR1 is KGHSH and CDR2 is LQKENI in the germline V gene. CDR3 amino acids: CASSPPPGATEAFF. DNA of the CDR3: TGTGCCAGCTCACCACCCCCCGGAGCCACTGAAGCTTTCTTT.

The chain combines TRBV29-1 with TRBJ2-4; unclear D gene. The V gene lost 6 bases and the J gene lost 5 bases, with 8 bases spanning the gap. The germline gives CDR1 SQVTM, CDR2 ANQGSEA. CDR3 length equals 11 residues. The CDR3 nucleotides read TGCAGCGTGAGGTTCGAAAACATTCAGTACTTC. It translates to CSVRFENIQYF.

This chain joins TRBV27 and TRBJ2-1; D is unresolved. The ends were cut back, 4 bases at V and 9 bases at J, with 7 bases in the middle. Per the germline V gene, CDR1 is MNHEY and CDR2 is SMNVEV (reference sequence). The CDR3 length is 11 residues. CDR3: CASSYATEQFF. The CDR3, as DNA: TGTGCCAGCAGTTACGCTACTGAGCAGTTCTTC.

CDR3 in DNA: TGCGCCAGCAGCCGCTCGGACTCGTATACGCAGTATTTT. It specifies CASSRSDSYTQYF. The J gene is TRBJ2-3, the V gene TRBV4-3; a possible D gene is TRBD2 (5 bases). V gave up 4 bases and J gave up 7 bases, with 12 bases separating them. The CDR3 is 13 residues long. Germline values: CDR1 LGHNA, CDR2 YSLEER.